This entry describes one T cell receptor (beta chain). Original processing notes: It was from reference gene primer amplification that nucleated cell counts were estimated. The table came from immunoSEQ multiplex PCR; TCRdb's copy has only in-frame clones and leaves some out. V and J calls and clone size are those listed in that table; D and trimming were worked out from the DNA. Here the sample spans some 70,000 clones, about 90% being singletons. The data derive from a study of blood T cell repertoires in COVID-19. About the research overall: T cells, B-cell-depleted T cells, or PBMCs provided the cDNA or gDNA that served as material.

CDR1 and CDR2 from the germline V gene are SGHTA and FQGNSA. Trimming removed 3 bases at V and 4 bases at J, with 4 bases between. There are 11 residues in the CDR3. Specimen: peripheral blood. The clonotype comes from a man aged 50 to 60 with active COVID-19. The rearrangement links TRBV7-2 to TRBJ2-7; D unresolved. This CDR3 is CASSFHYEQYF. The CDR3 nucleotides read TGTGCCAGCAGCTTCCATTACGAGCAGTACTTC. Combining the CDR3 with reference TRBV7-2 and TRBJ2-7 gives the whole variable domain GAGVSQSPSNKVTEKGKDVELRCDPISGHTALYWYRQSLGQGLEFLIYFQGNSAPDKSGLPSDRFSAERTGGSVSTLTIQRTQQEDSAVYLCASSFHYEQYFGPGTRLTVT.